These 30 T cell receptor beta chains were sequenced from one sample in a study of shared clonotypes between healthy human individuals. Only in-frame clones appear in the TCRdb table, and some are missing; sequencing was by immunoSEQ multiplex PCR. The repertoire includes around 450,000 clones, roughly three quarters of them detected once, and about 13% sits in the top ten. What was sequenced was PBMCs. These TCRs come from a woman between 40 and 50 years old in good health. Some clones in this sample may be carry-over from other donors' samples.

This chain links TRBV18 with TRBJ1-2; D is ambiguous. V lost 2 bases, J lost 3 bases, and 13 bases lay in between. CDR1 and CDR2 (germline): KGHSH, LQKENI. This CDR3 region has 15 residues. The DNA of the CDR3 is TGTGCCAGCTCACCAGGGGTGACATTGGACTATGGCTACACCTTC. This translates into CASSPGVTLDYGYTF.

CDR3 DNA sequence: TGTGCCAGCAGTTTCACCGGGACAGGGGCGCCCCACGAGCAGTACTTC. Its protein product is CASSFTGTGAPHEQYF. V is TRBV6-5 and J is TRBJ2-7; 10 positions agree with TRBD1. Germline lookup yields CDR1 MNHEY and CDR2 SVGAGI. J was trimmed by 5 bases and V by 4 bases; bases with no gene match: 11. The CDR3 runs to 16 residues.

To note about this clone: Germline and junction disagree at one end, which may indicate a read error. This rearrangement joins TRBV2 to TRBJ2-1; 7 bases are shared with TRBD1. CDR1 and CDR2 (germline): SNHLY, FYNNEI. This CDR3 comprises 14 residues. The CDR3 sequence is CASNRDSTYSEQFF. CDR3 bases: TGTGCCAGCAACCGGGACAGTACCTACAGTGAGCAGTTCTTC. The whole variable domain, filled in from reference TRBV2 and TRBJ2-1, reads EPEVTQTPSHQVTQMGQEVILRCVPISNHLYFYWYRQILGQKVEFLVSFYNNEISEKSEIFDDQFSVERPDGSNFTLKIRSTKLEDSAMYFCASNRDSTYSEQFFGPGTRLTVL.

The CDR3, as DNA: TGCGCCAGCAGCTTGGACAGGAGATACAATGAGCAGTTCTTC. It translates to CASSLDRRYNEQFF. The chain uses TRBV5-1 and TRBJ2-1; a possible D gene is TRBD1 (5 bases). From germline, CDR1 is SGHRS and CDR2 YFSETQ. The length of the CDR3 is 14 residues. Trimming removed 0 bases at V and 4 bases at J, with 8 bases between.

The V gene is TRBV19, the J gene TRBJ1-5; no clear D gene. The V end was cut by 1 base, the J end by 7 bases, with 8 bases between. The germline gives CDR1 LNHDA, CDR2 SQIVND (reference sequence). CDR3 size: 13 residues. The CDR3 loop is CASSIGQQQPQHF. DNA for the CDR3: TGTGCCAGTAGTATAGGACAACAGCAGCCCCAGCATTTT.

The gene calls are TRBV28 and TRBJ1-5; TRBD1 agrees at 7 bases. CDR1 is MDHEN, CDR2 SYDVKM, per germline. The CDR3 length is 14 residues. The V and J ends lost 3 bases and 5 bases, in that order; junction bases with no gene match: 4. CDR3 in amino acids: CASSFGTVDQPQHF. CDR3 nucleotide sequence: TGTGCCAGCAGTTTCGGGACAGTGGATCAGCCCCAGCATTTT.

The genes are TRBV25-1 and TRBJ2-7, with unresolved D. Germline V gives CDR1 MGHDK, CDR2 SYGVNS. The ends were cut back, 5 bases at V and 0 bases at J, with 11 bases in the middle. The CDR3 loop spans 14 amino acids. CDR3 bases: TGTGCCAGCAGTAGCCTTGCTAGCTCCTACGAGCAGTACTTC. Translating gives CASSSLASSYEQYF.

DNA for the CDR3: TGTGCCAGCAGCTCATTAGGGACAGGGAGTGGCCCAAGGCTGTTTTTT. Translating gives CASSSLGTGSGPRLFF. The genes are TRBV5-5 and TRBJ2-2, with 9 bases that match TRBD1. From germline, CDR1 is SGHKS and CDR2 YYEKEE (reference sequence). Trimming at V came to 3 bases and at J to 13 bases, leaving 16 bases not matched to a gene. There are 16 residues in the CDR3.

The rearrangement joins TRBV4-1 to TRBJ1-2; TRBD1 matches at 8 bases. The CDR3 spans 15 residues. Per the germline V gene, CDR1 is MGHRA and CDR2 is YSYEKL. Trimming took 2 bases from V and 3 from J; bases not matched to a gene: 5. The CDR3 sequence is CASSQPTGVDYGYTF. CDR3 in DNA: TGCGCCAGCAGCCAACCGACAGGGGTTGACTATGGCTACACCTTC.

This chain's CDR3 is CASSNGPPGRQFF. In DNA, the CDR3 is TGTGCCAGCAGTAACGGACCCCCGGGTCGCCAGTTCTTC. The chain has TRBV28 and TRBJ2-1; D not certain. V gave up 5 bases and J gave up 13 bases, with 18 bases separating them. This CDR3 comprises 13 residues. Germline assignment: CDR1 MDHEN and CDR2 SYDVKM.

This clone appeared a single time. The CDR3 reads CASSPRGGNNNEQFF. The CDR3, as DNA: TGTGCCAGCAGCCCTAGGGGGGGAAATAACAATGAGCAGTTCTTC. The chain uses TRBV6-1 and TRBJ2-1; maybe TRBD2 (7 bases). CDR1 is MNHNS and CDR2 is SASEGT in the germline V gene. V was cut by 6 bases and J by 5 bases, with 17 bases left in between. CDR3 length: 15 residues.

This clone was seen a few times. The chain links TRBV28 to TRBJ2-7; the D is unclear. The CDR3 extends over 13 amino acids. The V end lost 3 bases, the J end lost 7 bases, and 13 bases lay between the germline ends. CDR1 and CDR2 (germline): MDHEN, SYDVKM. This chain's CDR3 is CASSFTSVGEQYF. In DNA, the CDR3 is TGTGCCAGCAGTTTTACTTCAGTGGGGGAGCAGTACTTC.

This clone was found many times. The rearrangement uses TRBV28 and TRBJ1-5, with a weak D call TRBD1 (6 bases). The CDR3 is 15 amino acids. V lost 3 bases to trimming and J lost 5 bases, with 14 bases between them. Germline CDR1 reads MDHEN; CDR2 reads SYDVKM. This CDR3 is CASSFYGGSDQPQHF. The CDR3 nucleotides read TGTGCCAGCAGTTTTTACGGGGGCTCGGATCAGCCCCAGCATTTT. Together with reference TRBV28 and TRBJ1-5, the CDR3 gives the full variable domain: DVKVTQSSRYLVKRTGEKVFLECVQDMDHENMFWYRQDPGLGLRLIYFSYDVKMKEKGDIPEGYSVSREKKERFSLILESASTNQTSMYLCASSFYGGSDQPQHFGDGTRLSIL.

This clone was seen a handful of times. This chain links TRBV18 with TRBJ2-7, with unresolved D. Between the trimmed V and J ends, which lost 2 bases and 3 bases, there was a span of 14 bases. Germline CDR1 and CDR2: KGHSH and LQKENI. The CDR3 is 15 amino acids. CDR3 sequence reads: CASSPDVGSVYEQYF. CDR3 nucleotides: TGTGCCAGCTCACCAGACGTGGGGTCGGTCTACGAGCAGTACTTC.

The chain recombines TRBV30 with TRBJ1-5, with TRBD1 matching over 7 bases. CDR1 and CDR2 (germline): GTSNPN, SVGIG (reference sequence). The trim removed 0 bases at V and 7 bases at J, leaving 6 bases unmatched. This CDR3 spans 14 amino acids. CDR3 sequence: CAWSVGTVEQPQHF. The CDR3, as DNA: TGTGCCTGGAGTGTTGGGACAGTGGAGCAGCCCCAGCATTTT.

CDR3 region: CASRRELSTDTQYF. CDR3 in DNA: TGTGCCAGCAGACGGGAGCTCAGCACAGATACGCAGTATTTT. The chain combines TRBV5-4 with TRBJ2-3, with D maybe TRBD2 (6 bases). Germline V CDR1 and CDR2: SGHNT, YYREEE (reference sequence). Between the trimmed V and J ends, which lost 5 bases and 0 bases, there was a span of 10 bases. The CDR3 consists of 14 residues.

The sample holds a few counts of this clone. The V and J genes are TRBV30 and TRBJ1-3, with 7 bases that match TRBD1. The CDR3 has 11 residues. Trimming took 3 bases from V and 9 from J; bases not matched to a gene: 2. CDR1 and CDR2 (germline): GTSNPN, SVGIG (reference sequence). DNA for the CDR3: TGTGCCTGGAGCAGGACAGGCACCATATATTTT. It yields the protein CAWSRTGTIYF.

V gene TRBV19 combines with J gene TRBJ2-2; maybe TRBD1 (5 bases). The germline V and J ends were trimmed by 5 bases and 3 bases, with 19 bases remaining between them. This CDR3 has 17 amino acids. Germline CDR1 LNHDA, CDR2 SQIVND (reference sequence). The CDR3 DNA is TGTGCCAGTAGTCGAAACATGGGGCTTAGTTACACCGGGGAGCTGTTTTTT. Protein sequence: CASSRNMGLSYTGELFF.

CDR3: CASSKEWGGRDEQFF. DNA for the CDR3: TGTGCCAGCAGCAAGGAGTGGGGTGGGAGGGATGAGCAGTTCTTC. The J gene is TRBJ2-1, the V gene TRBV9, with TRBD2 matching over 7 bases. The CDR3 contains 15 residues. Germline lookup yields CDR1 SGDLS and CDR2 YYNGEE. The junction had 12 bases not matched to a gene; V was cut back by 4 bases and J by 8 bases.

The chain is built from TRBV5-1 and TRBJ1-2; 10 bases are a match to TRBD1. The CDR3 length is 15 residues. V shed 3 bases, J shed 9 bases, and the junction held 11 bases outside the gene matches. Germline CDR1 SGHRS, CDR2 YFSETQ. The CDR3 bases are TGCGCCAGCAGCTCGTCTGGGACAGGGGCTGAGAGCTACACCTTC. This translates into CASSSSGTGAESYTF.

The chain employs TRBV4-2 and TRBJ2-3, with 15 bases matching TRBD2. The CDR3 contains 19 residues. Germline loops: CDR1 LGHNA, CDR2 YNFKEQ. Losses at the gene ends were 3 bases for V and 0 bases for J; bases not matched to a gene: 7. The CDR3: CASSHAGTSGRTSTDTQYF. For the CDR3, the DNA is TGTGCCAGCAGCCACGCCGGGACTAGCGGGAGGACTAGCACAGATACGCAGTATTTT.

This clone was detected only once. The chain has TRBV30 and TRBJ1-4; D uncertain. There are 14 residues in the CDR3. CDR1 is GTSNPN, CDR2 SVGIG, per germline (reference sequence). V was trimmed by 1 base and J by 8 bases, leaving 14 bases between them. CDR3 sequence reads: CAWSAGGPLEKLFF. In DNA form, the CDR3 reads TGTGCCTGGAGTGCAGGAGGGCCCTTGGAAAAACTGTTTTTT.

The rearrangement uses TRBV11-2 and TRBJ2-3; D remains unclear. The CDR3 has 16 residues. Per the germline V gene, CDR1 is SGHAT and CDR2 is FQNNGV. V gave up 1 base and J gave up 6 bases, with 17 bases separating them. CDR3 sequence: CASSLAQNNGRDTQYF. In DNA, the CDR3 is TGTGCCAGCAGCTTAGCCCAAAATAACGGGCGGGATACGCAGTATTTT.

The count of this clone is one. This chain links TRBV15 with TRBJ1-5; D gene unclear. Germline V gene lookup returns CDR1 LNHNV and CDR2 YYDKDF (reference sequence). This CDR3 is 13 amino acids long. V lost 5 bases and J lost 15, with 20 bases in between. CDR3 bases: TGTGCCACCAGCGTCGACGGCGCAGGCCTCGGGCATTTT. Protein product: CATSVDGAGLGHF.

Concerning this clone itself: Other DNA sequences within the sample encode an identical CDR3. V usage is TRBV6-6 and J usage is TRBJ1-5; maybe TRBD1 (5 bases). The germline CDR1 and CDR2 sequences are MNHNY and SVGAGI (reference sequence). The CDR3 has 14 residues. V lost 2 bases, J lost 5 bases, and 10 bases lay in between. This chain's CDR3 is CASSYEGLHQPQHF. In DNA form, the CDR3 reads TGTGCCAGCAGTTACGAGGGGTTGCATCAGCCCCAGCATTTT.

In the case of this clone: The sample has other DNA sequences that encode this CDR3 too. This rearrangement joins TRBV28 to TRBJ2-3; TRBD2 matches 9 bases. Germline V gives CDR1 MDHEN, CDR2 SYDVKM. This CDR3 region has 15 residues. Trimming at V came to 2 bases and at J to 1 base, leaving 1 base not matched to a gene. The CDR3 reads CASSLRLAGTDTQYF. CDR3 sequence (DNA): TGTGCCAGCAGTTTAAGACTAGCGGGCACAGATACGCAGTATTTT.

The V gene is TRBV7-8, the J gene TRBJ2-1; D is possibly TRBD2 (6 bases). Trimming removed 1 base from V and 0 bases from J, with 7 bases in between. This CDR3 spans 15 amino acids. Germline CDR1 SGHVS, CDR2 FQNEAQ. The CDR3 region is CASSLVEGSYNEQFF. As DNA, the CDR3 is TGTGCCAGCAGCTTAGTGGAGGGCTCCTACAATGAGCAGTTCTTC.

The chain uses TRBV28 and TRBJ1-1; no reliable D call. There are 13 residues in the CDR3. CDR1 and CDR2 (germline): MDHEN, SYDVKM. The V end lost 11 bases, the J end lost 1 base, and 14 bases lay between the germline ends. The CDR3: CAALSPGNTEAFF. In DNA form, the CDR3 reads TGTGCCGCGCTATCGCCGGGGAACACTGAAGCTTTCTTT.

The V call is TRBV5-1, the J call TRBJ2-5, with TRBD1 matching 9 bases. Germline-derived CDR1 and CDR2 are SGHRS and YFSETQ. V shed 4 bases and J 2 bases; nucleotides not matched to a gene: 6. The CDR3 spans 15 residues. The CDR3 nucleotides are TGCGCCAGCAGCCCACAGGGGGCCTTACAAGAGACCCAGTACTTC. Translation gives CASSPQGALQETQYF. Based on the CDR3 plus reference TRBV5-1 and TRBJ2-5, the full variable domain is KAGVTQTPRYLIKTRGQQVTLSCSPISGHRSVSWYQQTPGQGLQFLFEYFSETQRNKGNFPGRFSGRQFSNSRSEMNVSTLELGDSALYLCASSPQGALQETQYFGPGTRLLVL.

This rearrangement joins TRBV2 to TRBJ1-6; 7 bases agree with TRBD1. V was clipped by 10 bases and J by 10 bases; unmatched bases: 10. The CDR3 is 13 residues long. Germline V gives CDR1 SNHLY, CDR2 FYNNEI. Here the CDR3 DNA reads TGTGCCACAAGCCGGGACAGCCAGTCACCCCTCCACTTT. Translated: CATSRDSQSPLHF. Based on the CDR3 plus reference TRBV2 and TRBJ1-6, the full variable domain is EPEVTQTPSHQVTQMGQEVILRCVPISNHLYFYWYRQILGQKVEFLVSFYNNEISEKSEIFDDQFSVERPDGSNFTLKIRSTKLEDSAMYFCATSRDSQSPLHFGNGTRLTVT.